Below, one T cell receptor beta chain is given with its context. As yet, its antigen is unknown. These data are taken from a study of early stage breast cancer tumors. Study-level points and caveats: Compared with adjacent normal breast tissue, tumors showed roughly 2.4-fold greater T cell density and higher clonality. Chain pairing and CD4, CD8 or FOXP3 expression were not captured.

Libraries were prepared by immunoSEQ multiplex PCR; TCRdb keeps only in-frame clonotypes and omits some of them. Of some 3,500 clones listed, almost 65% are singletons. Germline CDR1 and CDR2: SGHTA and FQGTGA. The length of the CDR3 is 14 residues. V shed 4 bases and J 5 bases; nucleotides not matched to a gene: 5. The rearrangement links TRBV7-3 to TRBJ2-3; 8 bases map to TRBD1. Sequencing was performed on breast tumor tissue. The receptor was derived from a person aged 35 to 50 with breast cancer. The CDR3 region has the DNA TGTGCCAGCAGCTCAGGGGGCGGAGTAGATACGCAGTATTTT. Residues: CASSSGGGVDTQYF.